Presented here are 29 T cell receptor beta chains from one specimen sequenced in a study of T cells in Graves' hyperthyroidism and ophthalmopathy. Template material for amplifying TCR beta CDR3 regions consisted of RNA transcripts. RT-PCR in the first round (using the HTBI primer set) targeted the TCR CDR3. Via MiXCR, TCRdb re-called the multiplex PCR reads, giving one row per CDR3 protein. The table has 250,000 to 300,000 distinct CDR3 sequences, approximately 13% seen once. Sequenced material: blood. These receptors all stem from a woman in her thirties or forties with Graves' hyperthyroidism.

This clonotype was picked up many times. This rearrangement joins TRBV7-3 to TRBJ2-1, with TRBD2 matching over 11 bases. J lost 6 bases, V lost 5 bases, and 9 bases had no gene match. Germline CDR1 reads SGHTA; CDR2 reads FQGTGA. The CDR3 spans 16 residues. The CDR3 sequence: CASSHKGGTSGNEQFF. In nucleotides, the CDR3 is TGTGCCAGCAGCCACAAGGGGGGGACTAGCGGCAATGAGCAGTTCTTC.

This clonotype turned up a few times. The rearrangement links TRBV6-1 to TRBJ2-2; 9 nucleotides agree with TRBD2. This CDR3 region has 16 residues. Germline V gene lookup returns CDR1 MNHNS and CDR2 SASEGT. J was trimmed by 1 base and V by 6 bases; bases with no gene match: 6. The CDR3 DNA reads TGTGCCAGCAGACCCCTTAGCGGGGGGAACACCGGGGAGCTGTTTTTT. Protein product: CASRPLSGGNTGELFF.

This clonotype has ten or more counts. The gene calls are TRBV12-3 or TRBV12-4 and TRBJ2-5; D remains unclear. The CDR3 loop spans 14 amino acids. Trimming pared 7 bases from V and 5 bases from J, leaving 17 bases between. DNA for the CDR3: TGTGCCAGCACACAAAATTCGGTGAGGGAGACCCAGTACTTC. Its protein is CASTQNSVRETQYF.

This clonotype has ten or more counts. CDR3: CASSAGGETQYF. CDR3 DNA sequence: TGTGCCAGCAGTGCAGGGGGAGAGACCCAGTACTTC. The chain couples TRBV2 to TRBJ2-5, with 7 bases aligning to TRBD1. The CDR3 loop spans 12 amino acids. Germline loops: CDR1 SNHLY, CDR2 FYNNEI. V lost 4 bases to trimming and J lost 4 bases; unmatched junction nucleotides: 0.

This clonotype appeared many times. CDR3 DNA: TGCGCCAGCAGCTTGGCCCTAAGGGGTCTGGGTTCACCCCTCCACTTT. It yields the protein CASSLALRGLGSPLHF. The chain couples TRBV5-1 to TRBJ1-6; D perhaps matches TRBD1 (5 bases). This CDR3 is built from 16 residues. The V end lost 0 bases, the J end lost 9 bases, and 16 bases lay between the germline ends. Germline assignment: CDR1 SGHRS and CDR2 YFSETQ.

This clonotype was counted at least ten times. The gene calls are TRBV11-2 and TRBJ2-7, with TRBD2 matching over 12 bases. The CDR3 length is 18 residues. Per the germline V gene, CDR1 is SGHAT and CDR2 is FQNNGV. V shed 1 base and J 0 bases; nucleotides not matched to a gene: 7. The CDR3 loop reads CASSLGPSGRAYSYEQYF. CDR3 coding DNA: TGTGCCAGCAGCTTAGGTCCTAGCGGGAGGGCATACTCCTACGAGCAGTACTTC.

The chain recombines TRBV19 with TRBJ1-1; 9 nucleotides line up with TRBD1. This CDR3 is built from 14 residues. Germline CDR1 reads LNHDA; CDR2 reads SQIVND (reference sequence). With 8 bases clipped from V and 3 bases from J, the junction kept 7 bases outside the gene matches. The CDR3 DNA follows: TGTGCCAGTCAAACGACAGGGGGGGACACTGAAGCTTTCTTT. It specifies CASQTTGGDTEAFF. The entire variable domain, with the rest obtained from reference TRBV19 and TRBJ1-1, is as follows: DGGITQSPKYLFRKEGQNVTLSCEQNLNHDAMYWYRQDPGQGLRLIYYSQIVNDFQKGDIAEGYSVSREKKESFPLTVTSAQKNPTAFYLCASQTTGGDTEAFFGQGTRLTVV.

This clonotype was observed at least ten times. This chain uses TRBV29-1 with TRBJ1-2, with D possibly matching TRBD1 (6 bases). The CDR3 runs 15 residues. Germline CDR1 and CDR2: SQVTM and ANQGSEA. The V and J ends lost 4 bases and 7 bases respectively, with 22 bases between them. CDR3 residues: CSVAQGGSNAGGYTF. Here the CDR3 DNA reads TGCAGCGTTGCCCAAGGGGGGTCGAACGCAGGTGGCTACACCTTC.

This clonotype was counted at least ten times. The DNA for the CDR3 is TGTGCCAGCAGTGTGACAGGGGCAGATACGCAGTATTTT. It encodes CASSVTGADTQYF. This chain uses TRBV28 with TRBJ2-3, with 8 bases that match TRBD1. CDR3 size: 13 residues. V trimming: 5 bases; J trimming: 4 bases; junction bases outside the gene matches: 2. Germline V gene sequence: CDR1 MDHEN, CDR2 SYDVKM.

There are many counts of this clonotype. V and J are TRBV6-1 and TRBJ1-2; 7 nucleotides align to TRBD1. Trimming removed 5 bases from V and 3 bases from J; junction bases left unmatched: 3. The CDR3 runs 13 residues. Germline V lookup: CDR1 MNHNS, CDR2 SASEGT. The CDR3 DNA follows: TGTGCCAGCAGTTTCACAGGGGACTATGGCTACACCTTC. This translates into CASSFTGDYGYTF.

This clonotype came up many times. The chain combines TRBV7-9 with TRBJ2-7; D possibly corresponds to TRBD1 (5 bases). The V gene's germline CDR1 is SEHNR and CDR2 FQNEAQ (reference sequence). The CDR3 sequence is 13 residues long. With 3 bases removed from V and 4 bases from J, the gap between germline ends came to 10 bases. The CDR3 reads CASSFLTEYEQYF. DNA of the CDR3: TGTGCCAGCAGCTTCCTGACAGAGTACGAGCAGTACTTC.

This clonotype was detected many times. The gene calls are TRBV7-9 and TRBJ2-7; the D is unclear. This CDR3 contains 13 residues. CDR1 and CDR2 (germline): SEHNR, FQNEAQ (reference sequence). The ends were cut back, 5 bases at V and 7 bases at J, with 15 bases in the middle. In DNA form, the CDR3 reads TGTGCCAGCAGCCCCGACTTACCCTGGGAGCAGTACTTC. This translates into CASSPDLPWEQYF.

This clonotype was counted at least ten times. The gene calls are TRBV6-1 and TRBJ1-1; D remains ambiguous. The CDR3 runs to 15 residues. Germline V lookup: CDR1 MNHNS, CDR2 SASEGT. V was pared by 4 bases and J by 2 bases, with 14 bases between. The CDR3 DNA is TGTGCCAGCAGTGGGCTGATAGGCGGAAACACTGAAGCTTTCTTT. The encoded protein is CASSGLIGGNTEAFF.

This clonotype showed up many times. The chain combines TRBV3-1 with TRBJ2-1; 7 nucleotides line up with TRBD2. Germline-derived CDR1 and CDR2 are LGHDT and YNNKEL (reference sequence). The CDR3 is made up of 16 amino acids. V shed 3 bases, J shed 0 bases, and the junction held 5 bases outside the gene matches. CDR3 sequence reads: CASSQGGRASYNEQFF. Written as DNA, the CDR3 is TGTGCCAGCAGCCAGGGGGGGAGGGCCTCCTACAATGAGCAGTTCTTC.

This clonotype was recorded at least ten times. This chain connects TRBV7-2 to TRBJ1-2; D might be TRBD1 (6 bases). Germline lookup yields CDR1 SGHTA and CDR2 FQGNSA. V lost 3 bases and J lost 3, with 11 bases in between. CDR3 size: 14 residues. The CDR3 loop is CASSLTGHYYGYTF. CDR3 coding DNA: TGTGCCAGCAGCTTGACAGGACACTACTATGGCTACACCTTC.

This clonotype was seen at least ten times. The J gene is TRBJ1-1, the V gene TRBV28; no reliable D call. CDR3 length: 15 amino acids. Trimming took off 3 bases at V and 5 bases at J, with 16 bases between the two ends. The germline V gene has CDR1 MDHEN and CDR2 SYDVKM. DNA for the CDR3: TGTGCCAGCAGTTTCCAACCCTCAGGTTTGACTGAAGCTTTCTTT. Encoded protein: CASSFQPSGLTEAFF.

The chain couples TRBV6-1 to TRBJ2-1; no definite D call. Trimming removed 7 bases at V and 9 bases at J, with 10 bases between. CDR3 length equals 11 residues. The germline V gene encodes CDR1 MNHNS and CDR2 SASEGT. The CDR3 nucleotides read TGTGCCAGCACCCAGAGCGCTGAGCAGTTCTTC. Its translation is CASTQSAEQFF.

This clonotype was observed many times. The V gene is TRBV2, the J gene TRBJ2-5; TRBD1 matches 7 bases. Germline loops: CDR1 SNHLY, CDR2 FYNNEI. J gave up 3 bases and V 5 bases, and 3 bases lay outside the gene matches. This CDR3 is built from 13 residues. CDR3 coding DNA: TGTGCCAGCAGTCCCGGGACAGAAGAGACCCAGTACTTC. Its protein product is CASSPGTEETQYF.

In this sample, this clonotype turned up a few times. The chain has TRBV7-8 and TRBJ2-2; TRBD2 aligns across 7 bases. The trim removed 4 bases at V and 6 bases at J, leaving 11 bases unmatched. Germline lookup yields CDR1 SGHVS and CDR2 FQNEAQ. This CDR3 is built from 16 residues. DNA for the CDR3: TGTGCCAGCAGCTCCGCCGGGACTATCTCTTCCGGGGAGCTGTTTTTT. Protein product: CASSSAGTISSGELFF.

This clonotype was observed at least ten times. J is TRBJ2-7 and V is TRBV28; D tentatively fits TRBD1 or TRBD2 (5 bases each). Trimming shortened V by 4 bases and J by 6 bases, and 19 bases separated the two germline ends. CDR1 and CDR2 (germline): MDHEN, SYDVKM. This CDR3 comprises 15 residues. The DNA for the CDR3 is TGTGCCAGCAGTTCCCCGGGACGGGTTGTGCGCGAGCAGTACTTC. Encoded protein: CASSSPGRVVREQYF.

This clonotype was picked up many times. V is TRBV27 and J is TRBJ1-1; TRBD1 agrees at 7 bases. Germline CDR1 reads MNHEY; CDR2 reads SMNVEV (reference sequence). V shed 6 bases, J shed 2 bases, and the junction held 6 bases outside the gene matches. This CDR3 comprises 14 residues. The CDR3 DNA reads as TGTGCCAGCAGCATACAGGGGCCTAACACTGAAGCTTTCTTT. It is translated as CASSIQGPNTEAFF.

This clonotype occurred many times. The J gene is TRBJ2-3, the V gene TRBV12-3 or TRBV12-4; 8 bases agree with TRBD1. This CDR3 comprises 14 residues. V gave up 7 bases and J gave up 7 bases; unmatched junction bases: 10. The CDR3 loop reads CASTIDRGRYTQYF. DNA for the CDR3: TGTGCCAGCACCATAGACAGGGGTAGATATACGCAGTATTTT.

The genes are TRBV27 and TRBJ2-6, with 13 bases lining up with TRBD2. CDR1 is MNHEY, CDR2 SMNVEV, per germline (reference sequence). The CDR3 spans 20 residues. V gave up 3 bases and J gave up 0 bases; unmatched junction bases: 8. CDR3: CASSFNPGLAGVSGANVLTF. The DNA for the CDR3 is TGTGCCAGCAGTTTTAACCCCGGACTAGCGGGAGTCTCTGGGGCCAACGTCCTGACTTTC.

This chain uses TRBV18 with TRBJ2-2; TRBD1 or TRBD2 may be the D gene (5 bases each). V gave up 3 bases and J gave up 7 bases, with 12 bases separating them. The CDR3 has 14 amino acids. The germline V gene has CDR1 KGHSH and CDR2 LQKENI. The CDR3 DNA follows: TGTGCCAGCTCACCGGGACCCTCGTTCGGGGAGCTGTTTTTT. It translates to CASSPGPSFGELFF.

This clonotype was counted at least ten times. V is TRBV7-2 and J is TRBJ2-1; 10 positions match TRBD2. The CDR3 extends over 18 amino acids. Germline V gives CDR1 SGHTA, CDR2 FQGNSA. Trimming removed 5 bases from V and 12 bases from J; junction bases left unmatched: 22. CDR3: CASSRTTGHTIAGGAQFF. In nucleotides, the CDR3 is TGTGCCAGCAGCAGGACGACAGGTCATACCATAGCGGGAGGAGCGCAGTTCTTC.

This clonotype was observed a handful of times. V usage is TRBV9 and J usage is TRBJ2-7, with 8 bases lining up with TRBD1. This CDR3 is built from 14 residues. CDR1 and CDR2 from the germline V gene are SGDLS and YYNGEE. V shed 2 bases, J shed 7 bases, and the junction held 8 bases outside the gene matches. The CDR3 nucleotides read TGTGCCAGCAGCGTTGCAGGGGGCTTGGAGGAGCAGTACTTC. This codes for CASSVAGGLEEQYF.

The sample holds many counts of this clonotype. The V and J genes are TRBV6-1 and TRBJ1-2; D unresolved. CDR3 length equals 13 residues. Germline values: CDR1 MNHNS, CDR2 SASEGT. Trimming left V 1 base short and J 2 bases short, with 5 bases between. The CDR3 loop reads CASSEGRNYGYTF. In DNA, the CDR3 is TGTGCCAGCAGTGAAGGCAGAAACTATGGCTACACCTTC.

There are a few counts of this clonotype. A much larger clone lies a single base off, so this may be a read error. The chain links TRBV28 to TRBJ2-5; TRBD1 is a possible D gene (5 bases). Germline CDR1 MDHEN, CDR2 SYDVKM. There are 13 residues in the CDR3. The germline V and J ends were trimmed by 2 bases and 7 bases, with 11 bases remaining between them. CDR3 bases: TGTGCCAGCAGTTTAGGGCCCCAGGGGACCCAGTACTTC. This gives the protein CASSLGPQGTQYF.

This clonotype has at least ten counts. The CDR3 reads CASRRWGNTEAFF. The CDR3 nucleotides are TGTGCCAGCAGGCGATGGGGTAACACTGAAGCTTTCTTT. This rearrangement joins TRBV6-1 to TRBJ1-1; D not certain. The germline V gene encodes CDR1 MNHNS and CDR2 SASEGT. Trimming took 6 bases from V and 2 from J, leaving 10 bases between them. There are 13 residues in the CDR3.